This T cell receptor (beta chain) came from a study of graft-versus-host responses after intestinal transplantation. Study in general: Transplantation in recipients was multivisceral, liver-intestinal, or isolated intestinal.

Method: immunoSEQ multiplex PCR; TCRdb's copy keeps in-frame clones and lacks some. The sample shows about 110,000 clones, about 92% of them seen only once. In the case of this clone: Antigen: not known.

Germline-derived CDR1 and CDR2 are GTSNPN and SVGIG (reference sequence). The CDR3 runs to 13 residues. Trimming pared 0 bases from V and 4 bases from J, leaving 8 bases between. Study-wide findings and caveats: Analysis identified GvH clones in recipient marrow, with some appearing first in ileum or blood.

The sample consisted of unstimulated CD4+ T cells sorted from spleen or lymph node cells, taken before transplant. The clonotype comes from a human donor who was the organ donor for an intestinal transplant. V and J are TRBV30 and TRBJ2-3; D not certain. The CDR3 DNA reads TGTGCCTGGAGTGTCGGGCCCCCAGATACGCAGTATTTT. As protein: CAWSVGPPDTQYF.